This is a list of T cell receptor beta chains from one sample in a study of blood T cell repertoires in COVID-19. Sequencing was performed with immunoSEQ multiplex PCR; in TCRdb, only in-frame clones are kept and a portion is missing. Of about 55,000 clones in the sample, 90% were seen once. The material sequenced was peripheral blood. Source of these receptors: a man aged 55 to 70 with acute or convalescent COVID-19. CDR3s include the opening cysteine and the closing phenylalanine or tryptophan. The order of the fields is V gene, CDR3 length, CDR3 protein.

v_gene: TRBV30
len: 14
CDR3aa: CAWGPGQTSYEQYF

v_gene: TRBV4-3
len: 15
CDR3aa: CASSQDWKGVYGYTF

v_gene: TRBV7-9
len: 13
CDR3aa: CASSLDTVYGYTF

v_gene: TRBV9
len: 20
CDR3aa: CASSVVPRQGAGRGANVLTF

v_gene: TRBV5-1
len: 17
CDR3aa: CASSLVVTGRGTDTQYF

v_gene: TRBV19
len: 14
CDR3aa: CASSIDRSNYGYTF

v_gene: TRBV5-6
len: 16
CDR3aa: CASSGALEIIPYEQYF

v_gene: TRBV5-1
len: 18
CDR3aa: CASSSRAQLAGRNNEQFF

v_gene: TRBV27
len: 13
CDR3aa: CASGTLAYNEQFF

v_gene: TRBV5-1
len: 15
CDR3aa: CASSSQGFANEKLFF

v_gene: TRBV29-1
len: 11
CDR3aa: CSVRESYEQYF

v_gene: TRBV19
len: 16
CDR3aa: CASSPSQGQSSYEQYF

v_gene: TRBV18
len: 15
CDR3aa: CASSEQPNTHYGYTF

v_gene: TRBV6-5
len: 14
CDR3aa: CASSIDSQNQPQHF

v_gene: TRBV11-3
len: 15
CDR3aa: CASSLGGGQGDEQFF

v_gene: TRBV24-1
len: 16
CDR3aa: CATSDGTASSGNTIYF

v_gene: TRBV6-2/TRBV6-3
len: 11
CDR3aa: CASSYGQGQHF

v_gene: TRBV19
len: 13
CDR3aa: CASSTSTGRRAFF

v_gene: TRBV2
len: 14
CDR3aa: CASKGLAGYNEQFF

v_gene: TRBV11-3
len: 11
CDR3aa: CASRQSTEAFF

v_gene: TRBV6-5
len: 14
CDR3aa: CASSLTGLGEKLFF

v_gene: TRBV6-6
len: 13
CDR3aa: CASSTGGSQPQHF

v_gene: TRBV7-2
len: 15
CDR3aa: CASSLAGGQYNEQFF

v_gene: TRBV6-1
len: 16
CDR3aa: CASSDRRRVSNEKLFF

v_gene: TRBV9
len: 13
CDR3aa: CASSAGTVHEQFF

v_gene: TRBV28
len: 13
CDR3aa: CASSAGTYNEQFF

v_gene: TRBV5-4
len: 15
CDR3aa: CASSDDRGRVSPLHF

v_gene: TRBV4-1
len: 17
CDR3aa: CASSRRHTGTKDYEQYF

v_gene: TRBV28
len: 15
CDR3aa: CASSLVRGGTGELFF

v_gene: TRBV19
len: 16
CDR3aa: CASSTTGTGSDQPQHF

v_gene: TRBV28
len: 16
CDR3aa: CASSADRGRFWETQYF

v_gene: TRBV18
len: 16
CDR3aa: CASSPRTSGRANEQFF

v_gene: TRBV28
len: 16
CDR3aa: CASRKVLAGYTDTQYF

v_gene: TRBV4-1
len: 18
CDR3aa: CASSLTSPGQILNTEAFF

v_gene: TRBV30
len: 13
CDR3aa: CAWRTSGIYEQYF

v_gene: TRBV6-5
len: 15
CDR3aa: CAAEQGLAGWNEQFF

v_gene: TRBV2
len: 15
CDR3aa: CASSAGQGDGDTQYF

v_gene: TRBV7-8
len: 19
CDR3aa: CASSLPTSGSPLNTDTQYF

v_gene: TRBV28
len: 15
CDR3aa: CASRTILAGHQPQHF

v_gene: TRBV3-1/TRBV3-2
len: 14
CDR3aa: CASSQTAGANVLTF

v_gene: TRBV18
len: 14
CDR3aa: CASSPLSLSYEQYF

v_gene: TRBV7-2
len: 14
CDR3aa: CASSLDTNKETQYF

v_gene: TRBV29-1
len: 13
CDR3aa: CSVLQGAKYGYTF

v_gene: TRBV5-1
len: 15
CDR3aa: CASSWDRGPNYGYTF

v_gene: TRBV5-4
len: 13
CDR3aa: CASSLTGPRGYTF

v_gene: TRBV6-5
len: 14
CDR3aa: CASSRDIRNTEAFF

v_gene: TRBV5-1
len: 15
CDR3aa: CASSFGQGGAYEQYF

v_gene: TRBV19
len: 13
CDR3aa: CATTSGRGETQYF

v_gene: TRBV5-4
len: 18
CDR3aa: CASSLGTSETSRTGELFF

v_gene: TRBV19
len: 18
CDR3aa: CASKGSGSGRADAGELFF

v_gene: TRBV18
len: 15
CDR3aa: CASSGGKSSYNEQFF

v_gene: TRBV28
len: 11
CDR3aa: CASSPMDTQYF